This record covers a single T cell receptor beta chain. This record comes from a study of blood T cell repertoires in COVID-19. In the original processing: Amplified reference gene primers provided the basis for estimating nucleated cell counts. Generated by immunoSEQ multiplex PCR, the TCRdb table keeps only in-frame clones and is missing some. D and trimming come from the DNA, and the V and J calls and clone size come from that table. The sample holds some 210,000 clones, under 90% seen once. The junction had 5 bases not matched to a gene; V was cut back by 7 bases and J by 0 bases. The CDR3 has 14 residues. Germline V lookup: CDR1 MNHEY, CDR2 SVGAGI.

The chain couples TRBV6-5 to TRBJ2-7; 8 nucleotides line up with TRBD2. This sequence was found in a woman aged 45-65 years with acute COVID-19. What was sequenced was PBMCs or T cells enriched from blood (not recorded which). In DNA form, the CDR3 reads TGTGCCAGCAATCGCGGGAGGAGCTCCTACGAGCAGTACTTC. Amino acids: CASNRGRSSYEQYF.